These 16 T cell receptor beta chains were all obtained from the same sample, sequenced in a study of CD8 T cells in ankylosing spondylitis (dated 2017 in TCRdb). Libraries came from 5' RACE. TCRdb records Illumina HiSeq 2500 as the sequencer. In-frame beta chains were kept once TCRdb had trimmed the public reads at Q25 with fastp and called clones with MiXCR. Identical CDR3 proteins give one entry, which carries the most common genes and DNA. Across this sample there are fewer than 150,000 distinct CDR3 sequences, with 7% to 8% seen only once. Clones ranked in the top ten supply around 12% of the sample. The source material was blood, either unsorted or a sorted T cell fraction (not recorded which). The receptors originated from a female donor with ankylosing spondylitis or in good health (not recorded which).

Regarding this clonotype: A much larger clone differs by one base, so this may be a read error. The chain joins TRBV7-9 to TRBJ2-1; tentative D call: TRBD1 (6 bases). This CDR3 is 16 amino acids long. CDR1 and CDR2 from the germline V gene are SEHNR and FQNEAQ (reference sequence). The CDR3 loop reads CASSLARVGADNEEFF. For the CDR3, the DNA is TGTGCCAGCAGCTTAGCCCGCGTGGGGGCGGACAATGAGGAGTTCTTC.

This clonotype came up many times. This chain uses TRBV7-3 with TRBJ2-3; D is tentatively TRBD1 or TRBD2 (6 bases each). The CDR3 runs to 15 residues. Trimming removed 4 bases at V and 5 bases at J, with 16 bases between. CDR1 is SGHTA, CDR2 FQGTGA, per germline. The chain's CDR3 is CASSYTWGAGDTQYF. The CDR3, as DNA: TGTGCCAGCAGCTATACTTGGGGGGCCGGAGATACGCAGTATTTT.

This clonotype was seen at least ten times. This chain links TRBV28 with TRBJ1-4; D remains unclear. Germline loops: CDR1 MDHEN, CDR2 SYDVKM. CDR3 length equals 15 residues. Trimming removed 5 bases from V and 0 bases from J, with 10 bases in between. DNA of the CDR3: TGTGCCAGCAGTCCCCCCGGAGCAACTAATGAAAAACTGTTTTTT. Translation: CASSPPGATNEKLFF.

This clonotype has ten or more counts. The CDR3: CASSLEGQISYNEQFF. The CDR3 region has the DNA TGCGCCAGCAGCTTGGAGGGACAGATATCCTACAATGAGCAGTTCTTC. The rearrangement links TRBV5-1 to TRBJ2-1; 7 positions agree with TRBD1. This CDR3 is built from 16 residues. Germline trimming cut 0 bases from V and 1 base from J; bases unmatched to any gene: 4. Germline lookup yields CDR1 SGHRS and CDR2 YFSETQ.

This clonotype was counted ten times or more. The chain combines TRBV19 with TRBJ2-7; a possible D gene is TRBD2 (5 bases). The CDR3 is 14 amino acids. In germline, CDR1 is LNHDA, CDR2 SQIVND (reference sequence). The ends were cut back, 4 bases at V and 3 bases at J, with 13 bases in the middle. The CDR3 protein is CASSSGLRFYEQYF. As DNA, the CDR3 is TGTGCCAGTAGTAGCGGGCTTCGCTTCTACGAGCAGTACTTC.

The rearrangement uses TRBV6-2 or TRBV6-3 and TRBJ2-5; D unresolved. Trimming stripped 4 bases from V and 3 bases from J, with 9 bases between. The CDR3 sequence is 13 residues long. Germline-derived CDR1 and CDR2 are MNHEY and SVGEGT. The CDR3 coding sequence is TGTGCCAGCAGTTGGCAGGTAGAAGAGACCCAGTACTTC. As protein: CASSWQVEETQYF.

This clonotype was seen ten or more times. The chain recombines TRBV10-2 with TRBJ2-2; possibly TRBD1 for D (5 bases). CDR3 size: 15 residues. V was clipped by 4 bases and J by 4 bases, with 13 bases between them. Germline V gene sequence: CDR1 WSHSY, CDR2 SAAADI. The CDR3 DNA sequence: TGCGCCAGCAGTGCGACTGGGGCGGCCACCGGGGAGCTGTTTTTT. As protein: CASSATGAATGELFF.

This clonotype was seen repeatedly, ten times or more. The chain has TRBV11-2 and TRBJ1-2; possibly TRBD1 for D (5 bases). Germline V lookup: CDR1 SGHAT, CDR2 FQNNGV. V shed 3 bases and J shed 6 bases, with 20 bases lying between them. This CDR3 is built from 16 residues. The CDR3 loop is CASSLRDVRAPNGYTF. CDR3 in DNA: TGTGCCAGCAGCTTGAGGGACGTCCGCGCCCCAAATGGCTACACCTTC.

At least ten counts were recorded for this clonotype. The chain joins TRBV11-1 to TRBJ1-1, with D possibly being TRBD1 (5 bases). Germline V gene sequence: CDR1 SGHAT, CDR2 FQDESV (reference sequence). V lost 4 bases and J 1 base, leaving 13 bases between the germline ends. CDR3 length equals 15 residues. This chain's CDR3 is CASSSFSGQNTEAFF. CDR3 DNA sequence: TGTGCCAGCAGCTCTTTTTCCGGACAGAACACTGAAGCTTTCTTT.

This clonotype has a count of ten or more. The chain employs TRBV5-1 and TRBJ1-2; 9 bases map to TRBD1. V lost 0 bases and J lost 6; bases outside the gene matches: 6. CDR1 and CDR2 from the germline V gene are SGHRS and YFSETQ. The CDR3 contains 15 residues. CDR3 in amino acids: CASSLGGTGKDGYTF. The CDR3, as DNA: TGCGCCAGCAGCTTGGGGGGGACAGGGAAGGATGGCTACACCTTC.

This clonotype was recorded many times. The V and J genes are TRBV20-1 and TRBJ2-5, with 9 bases that match TRBD2. From germline, CDR1 is DFQATT and CDR2 SNEGSKA (reference sequence). With 1 base clipped from V and 1 base from J, the junction kept 7 bases outside the gene matches. This CDR3 region has 16 residues. CDR3 region: CSARVRPSGAQETQYF. The CDR3 DNA reads as TGCAGTGCTAGAGTTCGACCTAGCGGGGCCCAAGAGACCCAGTACTTC.

This clonotype was counted at least ten times. This chain uses TRBV27 with TRBJ1-1, with TRBD1 identical over 7 bases. The CDR3 totals 13 residues. The V segment lost 8 bases and the J segment 4 bases; nucleotides outside the gene matches: 7. CDR1 and CDR2 from the germline V gene are MNHEY and SMNVEV (reference sequence). The CDR3, as DNA: TGTGCCAGCCGCGACAGGGTGAGCACTGAAGCTTTCTTT. Its translation: CASRDRVSTEAFF.

The sample holds a few counts of this clonotype. J is TRBJ1-2 and V is TRBV7-2; perhaps TRBD1 as D (5 bases). V dropped 5 bases and J dropped 6 bases, with 25 bases sitting between them. This CDR3 is built from 17 residues. Per germline, CDR1 SGHTA and CDR2 FQGNSA. The CDR3, as DNA: TGTGCCAGCAGCCGTCCGGGACGGAGGGGCGGCGTTAATGGCTACACCTTC. Translated: CASSRPGRRGGVNGYTF.

This clonotype occurred many times. The chain employs TRBV6-1 and TRBJ2-7; D is ambiguous. The V and J ends lost 3 bases and 0 bases respectively, with 3 bases between them. Germline V gives CDR1 MNHNS, CDR2 SASEGT. The CDR3 loop spans 12 amino acids. The CDR3 DNA is TGTGCCAGCAGTGACCCCTCCTACGAGCAGTACTTC. Its translation is CASSDPSYEQYF.

This clonotype occurred many times. The V and J genes are TRBV20-1 and TRBJ1-1; D is unresolved. V gave up 0 bases and J gave up 5 bases, with 10 bases separating them. The CDR3 length is 13 residues. Germline loops: CDR1 DFQATT, CDR2 SNEGSKA (reference sequence). In DNA, the CDR3 is TGCAGTGCTAGAGAGGAAGGGAGAACTGAAGCTTTCTTT. Its translation is CSAREEGRTEAFF.

This clonotype was seen many times. CDR3 in DNA: TGTGCCAGCAGTTATCGGTCAGGGGGTACGCAGTATTTT. Encoded protein: CASSYRSGGTQYF. The chain has TRBV11-2 and TRBJ2-3; 7 bases fit TRBD1. Per the germline V gene, CDR1 is SGHAT and CDR2 is FQNNGV. CDR3 length: 13 residues. Trimming cost V 6 bases and J 8 bases; bases outside gene matches: 8. The full variable domain, completed using reference TRBV11-2 and TRBJ2-3, is EAGVAQSPRYKIIEKRQSVAFWCNPISGHATLYWYQQILGQGPKLLIQFQNNGVVDDSQLPKDRFSAERLKGVDSTLKIQPAKLEDSAVYLCASSYRSGGTQYFGPGTRLTVL.